Reported below is one T cell receptor beta chain. The data were obtained in a study of shared clonotypes between healthy human individuals. V lost 5 bases, J lost 8 bases, and 21 bases lay in between. CDR1 is GTSNPN, CDR2 SVGIG, per germline (reference sequence). The CDR3 is 15 residues long. TCRdb's table, derived via immunoSEQ multiplex PCR, lists solely in-frame clones and lacks some. The sample shows more than 2 million clones, 85% to 95% of them seen only once. This TCR derives from a man between 18 and 35 years old in good health. The chain links TRBV30 to TRBJ1-4; D possibly corresponds to TRBD1 (6 bases). Sequenced material: naive CD4+ T cells sorted from blood. Regarding subset: CD45RA+ positively selected. The CDR3 nucleotides are TGTGCCTGGGGGGGGCTGGGTTACCGAGAAGAAAAACTGTTTTTT. Translation: CAWGGLGYREEKLFF.